A single sample gave rise to the 17 T cell receptor beta chains below, sequenced in a study of technical replicates of blood from several donors. Clones were sequenced by immunoSEQ multiplex PCR, and TCRdb holds only the in-frame ones, with some missing. The sample includes about 83,000 clones, 96% of them seen just once. Sequencing used T cells isolated from PBMCs. These receptor sequences come from a human donor in good health.

This clone was detected only once. The chain recombines TRBV11-2 with TRBJ2-1; 11 nucleotides agree with TRBD2. Germline CDR1 is SGHAT and CDR2 is FQNNGV. This CDR3 has 16 amino acids. Trimming at V came to 5 bases and at J to 10 bases, leaving 13 bases not matched to a gene. The CDR3 here is CASSHGLAGGQGEQFF. In nucleotides, the CDR3 is TGTGCCAGCAGCCATGGGCTAGCGGGAGGCCAGGGAGAGCAGTTCTTC.

This rearrangement joins TRBV5-4 to TRBJ2-7, with D possibly TRBD1 on 5 matching bases. Germline V CDR1 and CDR2: SGHNT, YYREEE (reference sequence). Between the trimmed V and J ends, which lost 2 bases and 1 base, there was a span of 10 bases. The CDR3 has 14 residues. Written as DNA, the CDR3 is TGTGCCAGCAGCTTAGAGACAGCGTCCTACGAGCAGTACTTC. This sequence encodes CASSLETASYEQYF.

The genes are TRBV5-3 and TRBJ1-2; tentatively, D is TRBD1 (6 bases). TRBV5-3 is marked as an open reading frame, function uncertain. V was trimmed by 4 bases and J by 6 bases, leaving 22 bases between them. This CDR3 has 16 amino acids. For the CDR3, the DNA is TGTGCCAGAAGCCCGCCGGGACACACGTCAATAGATGGCTACACCTTC. Its translation: CARSPPGHTSIDGYTF.

J is TRBJ2-2 and V is TRBV2; 8 bases line up with TRBD1. The germline V gene has CDR1 SNHLY and CDR2 FYNNEI. This CDR3 has 15 residues. The ends lost 3 bases at V and 5 bases at J; junction bases unmatched: 5. CDR3 sequence reads: CASSDRTGQTGELFF. Written as DNA, the CDR3 is TGTGCCAGCAGTGATCGGACAGGGCAAACCGGGGAGCTGTTTTTT.

V is TRBV4-1 and J is TRBJ2-7; a possible D gene is TRBD1 (6 bases). The CDR3 totals 13 residues. V shed 6 bases and J shed 2 bases, with 11 bases lying between them. The germline V gene has CDR1 MGHRA and CDR2 YSYEKL. The CDR3 loop is CASSPTGPYEQYF. CDR3 nucleotide sequence: TGCGCCAGCAGTCCCACAGGGCCCTACGAGCAGTACTTC.

In regard to this clone: One end of the junction is discordant with germline, which a read error may explain. This rearrangement joins TRBV18 to TRBJ1-4; D is perhaps TRBD1 (5 bases). This CDR3 is 15 amino acids long. CDR1 is KGHSH and CDR2 is LQKENI in the germline V gene. In DNA form, the CDR3 reads TGTGCCAGCTCACCACATCAGGGCCCTAATAAAAAACTGTTTTTT. Protein sequence: CASSPHQGPNKKLFF.

The chain employs TRBV30 and TRBJ1-4, with 12 nucleotides matching TRBD1. Trimming took 0 bases from V and 8 from J; bases not matched to a gene: 7. Per germline, CDR1 GTSNPN and CDR2 SVGIG (reference sequence). The CDR3 totals 16 residues. The CDR3 protein is CAWSVGQGALEEKLFF. The CDR3 DNA reads TGTGCCTGGAGTGTGGGACAGGGGGCGCTTGAAGAAAAACTGTTTTTT.

The chain carries TRBV6-5 and TRBJ2-5, with D unclear. V dropped 2 bases and J dropped 5 bases, with 12 bases sitting between them. The germline V gene has CDR1 MNHEY and CDR2 SVGAGI. This CDR3 is 14 amino acids long. The CDR3 reads CASSYQTGWETQYF. In nucleotides, the CDR3 is TGTGCCAGCAGTTACCAGACTGGATGGGAGACCCAGTACTTC.

This chain connects TRBV2 to TRBJ2-7; D is perhaps TRBD1 (5 bases). Germline V gene sequence: CDR1 SNHLY, CDR2 FYNNEI. The length of the CDR3 is 13 residues. V shed 4 bases and J shed 0 bases, with 7 bases lying between them. The CDR3 bases are TGTGCCAGCAGTGCAGGGTCCTCCTACGAGCAGTACTTC. This translates into CASSAGSSYEQYF.

The chain joins TRBV29-1 to TRBJ1-2; the D gene is possibly TRBD1 (5 bases). V shed 1 base and J shed 8 bases, with 11 bases lying between them. The CDR3 is 12 residues long. The V gene's germline CDR1 is SQVTM and CDR2 ANQGSEA. The chain's CDR3 is CSVEAGRVGYTF. Written as DNA, the CDR3 is TGCAGCGTTGAAGCCGGCAGGGTAGGCTACACCTTC.

The V call is TRBV5-4, the J call TRBJ2-2, with TRBD2 as a possible D gene (5 bases). This CDR3 contains 12 residues. CDR1 SGHNT and CDR2 YYREEE come from the germline V gene (reference sequence). Trimming stripped 5 bases from V and 6 bases from J, with 8 bases between. The CDR3 bases are TGTGCCAGCAGTGGAGCGGCCGGGGAGCTGTTTTTT. The encoded protein is CASSGAAGELFF.

This chain uses TRBV27 with TRBJ2-1; 9 bases are a match to TRBD2. Germline V gives CDR1 MNHEY, CDR2 SMNVEV (reference sequence). The trim removed 5 bases at V and 0 bases at J, leaving 11 bases unmatched. The CDR3 length is 18 residues. The CDR3 region is CASSLTSGPLSSYNEQFF. In DNA, the CDR3 is TGTGCCAGCAGTCTGACTAGCGGTCCATTGAGCTCCTACAATGAGCAGTTCTTC.

The J gene is TRBJ2-2, the V gene TRBV9; D possibly corresponds to TRBD2 (6 bases). V was pared by 1 base and J by 1 base, with 17 bases between. This CDR3 is 18 amino acids long. Per the germline V gene, CDR1 is SGDLS and CDR2 is YYNGEE. The CDR3 bases are TGTGCCAGCAGCGTAAACCGGAGGGACTTTCTGAACACCGGGGAGCTGTTTTTT. Amino acid sequence: CASSVNRRDFLNTGELFF.

The chain recombines TRBV27 with TRBJ2-7; D is unclear. V lost 6 bases, J lost 0 bases, and 12 bases lay in between. The CDR3 is 14 amino acids. The germline V gene encodes CDR1 MNHEY and CDR2 SMNVEV (reference sequence). The CDR3 loop reads CASSTPRRSYEQYF. The DNA of the CDR3 is TGTGCCAGCAGCACTCCTCGCCGCTCCTACGAGCAGTACTTC.

The rearrangement joins TRBV7-2 to TRBJ2-2, with D possibly matching TRBD2 (6 bases). The CDR3 is 16 residues long. The V end was cut by 7 bases, the J end by 6 bases, with 21 bases between. Germline-derived CDR1 and CDR2 are SGHTA and FQGNSA. The CDR3 sequence: CASTPGVVTVPGELFF. The CDR3 region has the DNA TGTGCCAGCACCCCGGGGGTCGTTACAGTTCCCGGGGAGCTGTTTTTT.

This chain links TRBV29-1 with TRBJ1-2, with TRBD1 matching 7 bases. CDR1 is SQVTM, CDR2 ANQGSEA, per germline. V trimming: 1 base; J trimming: 8 bases; junction bases outside the gene matches: 10. The CDR3 length is 14 residues. The CDR3 DNA is TGCAGCGTTGAAGGTGTTTCAGGGGGACGGGGCTACACCTTC. It translates to CSVEGVSGGRGYTF.

The chain carries TRBV14 and TRBJ2-5; D might be TRBD2 (6 bases). The germline V and J ends were trimmed by 4 bases and 3 bases, with 12 bases remaining between them. CDR1 is SGHDN and CDR2 is FVKESK in the germline V gene. The CDR3 length is 14 residues. In DNA, the CDR3 is TGTGCCAGCAGCCTGGGAGGCAGTAAAGAGACCCAGTACTTC. It specifies CASSLGGSKETQYF.